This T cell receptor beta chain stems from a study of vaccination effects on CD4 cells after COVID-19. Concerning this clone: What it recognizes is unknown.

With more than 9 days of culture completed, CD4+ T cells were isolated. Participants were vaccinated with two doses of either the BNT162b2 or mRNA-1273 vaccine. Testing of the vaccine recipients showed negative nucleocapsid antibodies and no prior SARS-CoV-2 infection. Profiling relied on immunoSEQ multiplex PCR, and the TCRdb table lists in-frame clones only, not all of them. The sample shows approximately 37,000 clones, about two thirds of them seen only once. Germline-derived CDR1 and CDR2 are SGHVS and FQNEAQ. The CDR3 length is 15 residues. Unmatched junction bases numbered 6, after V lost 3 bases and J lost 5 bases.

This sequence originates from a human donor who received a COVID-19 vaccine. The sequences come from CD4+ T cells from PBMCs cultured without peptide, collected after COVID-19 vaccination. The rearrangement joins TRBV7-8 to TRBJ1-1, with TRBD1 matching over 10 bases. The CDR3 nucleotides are TGTGCCAGCAGCTTCTCGACAGGGGGCAGGACTGAAGCTTTCTTT. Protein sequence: CASSFSTGGRTEAFF.